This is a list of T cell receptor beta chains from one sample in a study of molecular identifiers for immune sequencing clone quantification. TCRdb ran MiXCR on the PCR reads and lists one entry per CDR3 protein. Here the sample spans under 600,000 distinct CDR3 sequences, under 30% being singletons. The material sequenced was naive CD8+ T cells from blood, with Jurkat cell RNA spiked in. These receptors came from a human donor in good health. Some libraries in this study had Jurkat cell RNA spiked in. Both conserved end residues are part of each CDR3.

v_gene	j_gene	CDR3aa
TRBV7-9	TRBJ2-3	CASTSGMWGTDTQYF
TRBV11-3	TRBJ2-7	CASSSGGGDYEQYF
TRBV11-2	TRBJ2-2	CASSSTSGRAGELFF
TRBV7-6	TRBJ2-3	CASSQSGFWRGPQYF
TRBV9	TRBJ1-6	CASSVEGFASRLHF
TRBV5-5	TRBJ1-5	CASSLSGTIGNQPQHF
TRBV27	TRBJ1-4	CASSPWTVATNEKLFF
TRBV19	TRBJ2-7	CASSIDLGSYEQYF
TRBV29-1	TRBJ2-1	CSVISGIKNEQFF
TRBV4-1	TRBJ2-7	CASRQLTSGEGEQYF
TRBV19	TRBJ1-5	CASSGTGTRNRPQHF
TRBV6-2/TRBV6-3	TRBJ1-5	CASRAPGQGAPNSNQPQHF
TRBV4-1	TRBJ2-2	CASSGLMAGTTNTGELFF
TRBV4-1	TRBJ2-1	CASSQRTGGISNEQFF
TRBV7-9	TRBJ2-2	CASSSPGTGNTGELFF
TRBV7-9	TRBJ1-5	CASSLTGSQQPQHF
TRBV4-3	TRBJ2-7	CASSQERGPGYEQYF
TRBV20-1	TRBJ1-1	CSARDWSGYTEAFF
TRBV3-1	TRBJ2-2	CASSQDPTIRWELFF
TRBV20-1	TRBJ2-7	CSARSRDSYEQYF
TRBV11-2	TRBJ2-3	CASSAPVRTDTQYF
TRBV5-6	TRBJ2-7	CASSLGPDEQYF
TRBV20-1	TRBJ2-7	CSARERVPRTGFLYEQYF
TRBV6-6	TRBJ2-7	CASSYRGGGRNSYEQYF
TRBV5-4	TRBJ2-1	CASSRRLQGSDYNEQFF
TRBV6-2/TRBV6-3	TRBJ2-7	CASSYFPAADRGPSYEQYF
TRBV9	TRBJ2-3	CASSGMGHPTDTQYF
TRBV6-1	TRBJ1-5	CASGQGRGQPQHF
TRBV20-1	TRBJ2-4	CSASDRMIAKNIQYF
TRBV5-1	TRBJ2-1	CASSLVSGELKFF
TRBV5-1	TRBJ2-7	CASSPGLAGDWPYEQYF
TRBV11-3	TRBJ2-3	CASSLKQGRTDTQYF
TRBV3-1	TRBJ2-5	CASSSQDRSQETQYF
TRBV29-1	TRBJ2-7	CSVDSGRLEQYF
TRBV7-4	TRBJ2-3	CASSPERNPWTDTQYF
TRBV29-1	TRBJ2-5	CSVLPDRDQYF
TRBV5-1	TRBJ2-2	CASSDDRSGELFF